This T cell receptor (beta chain) comes out of a study of blood T cell repertoires in COVID-19. Assay used: immunoSEQ multiplex PCR; TCRdb lists only in-frame clones, some missing. This table has about 250,000 clones, about 82% appearing once. Trimming left V 3 bases short and J 3 bases short, with 8 bases between. CDR1 and CDR2 from the germline V gene are MNHEY and SMNVEV (reference sequence). This CDR3 has 14 residues. The rearrangement joins TRBV27 to TRBJ1-4; no clear D gene. The sequencing sample was made of peripheral blood. The receptor was isolated from a woman older than 75 with COVID-19, enrolled during active disease. The CDR3 region has the DNA TGTGCCAGCAGTTTCGGGAGGGCTAATGAAAAACTGTTTTTT. Translated, it gives CASSFGRANEKLFF.